This TCR beta chain was identified during a study of technical replicates of blood from several donors (dated by TCRdb to the late 2010s). Receptor amplification or capture employed the immunoSEQ multiplex PCR assay. Sourced from immuneACCESS, this table was stored by TCRdb with only in-frame sequences that have V and J called. A share of the clones is absent; for the studies checked, an unresolved V gene accounts for under half, and the remainder has no known explanation. The sample table contains about 89,000 clones; only one count was recorded for about 94% of them. The ten largest account for approximately 0.24% of the sample. The germline V gene yields SGDLS for CDR1 and YYNGEE for CDR2. There are 14 amino acids in the CDR3, from cysteine to phenylalanine inclusive. Only the CDR3 portion is preserved as DNA: 42 bases, with reading frame beginning at the first base. The trim is 3 bases for V and 1 base for J, with a gap of 10 bases between the germline ends.

Of note for this clone: Its binding antigen is unknown. One base away there is no much larger clone; base qualities are not given.

Material for sequencing was T cells isolated from PBMCs. The chain uses TRBV9 and TRBJ1-1; the D gene is perhaps TRBD1, on 6 matching bases. The source is a human donor in good health. The DNA reads TGTGCCAGCAGCGCCTGGGACACGAACACTGAAGCTTTCTTT. It codes for CASSAWDTNTEAFF. The entire variable domain, with the stretches around the CDR3 drawn from the reference TRBV9 and TRBJ1-1 proteins, is DSGVTQTPKHLITATGQRVTLRCSPRSGDLSVYWYQQSLDQGLQFLIQYYNGEERAKGNILERFSAQQFPDLHSELNLSSLELGDSALYFCASSAWDTNTEAFFGQGTRLTVV.